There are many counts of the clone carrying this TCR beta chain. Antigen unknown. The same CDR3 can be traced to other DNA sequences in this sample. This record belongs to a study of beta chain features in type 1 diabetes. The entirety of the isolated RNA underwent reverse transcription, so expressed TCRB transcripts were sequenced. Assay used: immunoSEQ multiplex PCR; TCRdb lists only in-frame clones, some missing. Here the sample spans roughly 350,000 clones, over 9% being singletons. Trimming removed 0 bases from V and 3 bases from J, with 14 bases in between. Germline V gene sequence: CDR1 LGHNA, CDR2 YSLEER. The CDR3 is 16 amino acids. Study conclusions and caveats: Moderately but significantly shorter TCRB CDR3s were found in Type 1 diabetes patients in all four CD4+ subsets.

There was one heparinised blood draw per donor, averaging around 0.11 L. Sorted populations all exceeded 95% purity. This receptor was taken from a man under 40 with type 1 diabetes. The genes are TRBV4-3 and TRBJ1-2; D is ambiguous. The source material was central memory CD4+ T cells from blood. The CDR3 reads CASSQDRSGPYYGYTF. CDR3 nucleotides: TGCGCCAGCAGCCAAGATAGAAGCGGTCCCTACTATGGCTACACCTTC.